The sequence of this TCR beta chain was determined in a study of vaccination effects on CD4 cells after COVID-19. Whole-study results and caveats: Late in the post-vaccination period, infection-induced and vaccine-induced clones underwent marked clonal contraction.

To note about this clone: The antigen remains undetermined.

When 10 to 11 days of culture had elapsed, CD4+ T cells were isolated. The vaccine given was either BNT162b2 or mRNA-1273, in two doses. The germline CDR1 and CDR2 sequences are MNHEY and SMNVEV (reference sequence). The CDR3 runs 16 residues. V was cut by 5 bases and J by 0 bases, with 16 bases left in between. Assay used: immunoSEQ multiplex PCR; TCRdb lists only in-frame clones, some missing. The profile shows more than 60,000 clones, around 74% of them singletons. The sample in question was CD4+ T cells from PBMCs cultured without peptide, obtained after COVID-19 vaccination. The chain carries TRBV27 and TRBJ1-2; a possible D gene is TRBD1 (5 bases). The TCR comes from a human donor who received a COVID-19 vaccine. Here the CDR3 reads CASSALRQRPNYGYTF. CDR3 in DNA: TGTGCCAGCAGTGCACTGCGACAGAGACCTAACTATGGCTACACCTTC.